The 2 T cell receptor beta chains given below trace back to one sample, sequenced in a study of T cells in Graves' hyperthyroidism and ophthalmopathy. Using RNA transcripts as the source, TCR beta CDR3 regions were amplified. The HTBI primer set was used in a first-round RT-PCR of the TCR CDR3. TCRdb used MiXCR to reprocess the multiplex PCR reads, holding one entry per CDR3 protein. The sample comprises hundreds of thousands of distinct CDR3 sequences, 11% to 15% of which are singletons, and roughly a tenth rests with the top ten. The sample comprised blood. These receptors were taken from a woman aged 18-29 years with Graves' hyperthyroidism.

This clonotype was observed a few times. The genes are TRBV6-1 and TRBJ1-5; D uncertain. V was trimmed by 7 bases and J by 4 bases, leaving 14 bases between them. The CDR3 length is 14 residues. In germline, CDR1 is MNHNS, CDR2 SASEGT. The CDR3 region is CASKDPMVNQPQHF. In DNA form, the CDR3 reads TGTGCCAGCAAAGATCCGATGGTTAATCAGCCCCAGCATTTT.

Ten or more counts support this clonotype. The chain employs TRBV2 and TRBJ1-6, with 10 bases aligning to TRBD1. After removal of 9 bases from V and 7 bases from J, the junction contained 6 bases not matched to a gene. The CDR3 has 14 residues. Germline CDR1 is SNHLY and CDR2 is FYNNEI. The CDR3 bases are TGTGCCAGATCCCGGGACAGGGGCAATTCACCCCTCCACTTT. Translated: CARSRDRGNSPLHF.